A single sample gave rise to the 8 T cell receptor beta chains below, sequenced in a study of blood T cell repertoires in COVID-19. Measured with immunoSEQ multiplex PCR; TCRdb has only the in-frame clones, and not every one. The profile shows roughly 320,000 clones, roughly 85% of them singletons. Sequencing was performed on peripheral blood. These receptors were taken from a human donor in a cohort sampled during active COVID-19.

This chain joins TRBV19 and TRBJ1-5, with TRBD1 identical over 8 bases. J gave up 3 bases and V 5 bases, and 6 bases lay outside the gene matches. The CDR3 loop spans 15 amino acids. Germline CDR1 is LNHDA and CDR2 is SQIVND (reference sequence). CDR3 protein: CASSSGTGDNQPQHF. For the CDR3, the DNA is TGTGCCAGTAGTTCCGGGACAGGAGACAATCAGCCCCAGCATTTT. The full variable domain, completed using reference TRBV19 and TRBJ1-5, is DGGITQSPKYLFRKEGQNVTLSCEQNLNHDAMYWYRQDPGQGLRLIYYSQIVNDFQKGDIAEGYSVSREKKESFPLTVTSAQKNPTAFYLCASSSGTGDNQPQHFGDGTRLSIL.

This clone was counted a single time. The rearrangement links TRBV14 to TRBJ1-1, with D tentatively TRBD1 (6 bases). CDR3 length equals 14 residues. Germline lookup yields CDR1 SGHDN and CDR2 FVKESK. The V end lost 3 bases, the J end lost 4 bases, and 12 bases lay between the germline ends. The CDR3, as DNA: TGTGCCAGCAGCCAGGGACATTCCTCCACTGAAGCTTTCTTT. Its translation: CASSQGHSSTEAFF.

This chain connects TRBV7-9 to TRBJ1-1; D possibly corresponds to TRBD1 (6 bases). V was pared by 2 bases and J by 11 bases, with 18 bases between. The CDR3 runs to 14 residues. CDR1 and CDR2 from the germline V gene are SEHNR and FQNEAQ (reference sequence). The CDR3 coding sequence is TGTGCCAGCAGCTTACTGGTTGGACAGATCGCCGCTTTCTTT. It specifies CASSLLVGQIAAFF.

This rearrangement joins TRBV3-1 (or the pseudogene TRBV3-2) to TRBJ1-1, with D uncertain. CDR3 size: 15 residues. V lost 0 bases to trimming and J lost 3 bases, with 11 bases between them. Per the germline V gene, CDR1 is LGHDT and CDR2 is YNNKEL (reference sequence). The CDR3 sequence: CASSQEWRGDTEAFF. The CDR3 DNA reads as TGTGCCAGCAGCCAAGAATGGCGGGGTGACACTGAAGCTTTCTTT.

The rearrangement links TRBV23-1 to TRBJ1-6; 10 nucleotides line up with TRBD1. TRBV23-1 has ORF status, its function being uncertain. CDR3 length: 17 residues. With V trimmed by 4 bases and J by 7 bases, 10 bases remained unmatched. The CDR3 reads CASSRGQGKGLNSPLHF. CDR3 in DNA: TGCGCCAGCAGTCGGGGACAGGGGAAGGGTTTGAATTCACCCCTCCACTTT.

CDR3 DNA sequence: TGTGCCAGCAGTTACGGGACAGGGACGGGTCAGCCCCAGCATTTT. Translation: CASSYGTGTGQPQHF. The rearrangement links TRBV6-5 to TRBJ1-5, with TRBD1 identical over 9 bases. CDR1 is MNHEY, CDR2 SVGAGI, per germline. Trimming at V came to 2 bases and at J to 6 bases, leaving 5 bases not matched to a gene. The CDR3 loop spans 15 amino acids.

The chain combines TRBV6-5 with TRBJ1-3; D call uncertain. Germline CDR1 MNHEY, CDR2 SVGAGI. V was cut by 6 bases and J by 0 bases, with 9 bases left in between. This CDR3 contains 14 residues. Written as DNA, the CDR3 is TGTGCCAGCAGCTTCGGGAGCTCTGGAAACACCATATATTTT. Protein: CASSFGSSGNTIYF.

J is TRBJ2-7 and V is TRBV29-1; 9 nucleotides agree with TRBD1. V gave up 4 bases and J gave up 1 base; unmatched junction bases: 11. There are 16 residues in the CDR3. The V gene's germline CDR1 is SQVTM and CDR2 ANQGSEA. In DNA, the CDR3 is TGCAGCGTTGGCGCCGACAGGGGGGCACGGTCCTACGAGCAGTACTTC. Protein product: CSVGADRGARSYEQYF.